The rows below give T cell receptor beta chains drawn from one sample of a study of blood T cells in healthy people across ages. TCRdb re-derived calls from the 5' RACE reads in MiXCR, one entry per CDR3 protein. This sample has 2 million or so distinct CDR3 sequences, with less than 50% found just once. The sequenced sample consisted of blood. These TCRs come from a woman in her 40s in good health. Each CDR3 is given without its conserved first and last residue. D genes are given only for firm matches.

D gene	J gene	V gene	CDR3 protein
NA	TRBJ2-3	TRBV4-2	ASSPNRDSTDTQY
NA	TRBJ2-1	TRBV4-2	ASSHRTGNRIYNEQF
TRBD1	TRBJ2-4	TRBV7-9	ASSAGTGSSRDIQY
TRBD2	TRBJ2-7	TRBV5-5	ASSPPKLAGGEGAQY
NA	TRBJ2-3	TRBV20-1	SFMRPGATDTQY
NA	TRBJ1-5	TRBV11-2	ASSFTQGGDQPQH
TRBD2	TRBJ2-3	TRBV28	ASSPSGGATDTQY
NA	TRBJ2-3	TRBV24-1	ATRGGLDSDTQY
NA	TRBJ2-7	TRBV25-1	ASRSAREGLGEQY
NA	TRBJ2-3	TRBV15	ATSRVKSPGSTDTQY
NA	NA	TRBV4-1	ASSQDARTNYEQY
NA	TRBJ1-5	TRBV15	ATSTGGLSNQPQH
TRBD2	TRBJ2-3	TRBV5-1	ASSLRLAGRDTGTQY
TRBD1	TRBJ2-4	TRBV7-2	ASSWGDRAINIQY
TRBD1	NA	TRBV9	ASSVSTGVSETQY
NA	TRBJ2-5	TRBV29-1	SVESGAQY
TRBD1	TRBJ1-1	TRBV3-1	ASSRQGLSTEAF
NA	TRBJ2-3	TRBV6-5	ASSYSVNRGVTDTQY